The 32 T cell receptor beta chains in this list originate from one sample, sequenced in a study of T cell responses to AZD1222 COVID-19 vaccine (dated by TCRdb to the early 2020s). What this sample's time point label stands for: baseline before first vaccination. Library preparation used the immunoSEQ multiplex PCR assay. In its TCRdb copy, this immuneACCESS table keeps in-frame sequences only and misses some clones. Where compared with another copy, unresolved V genes explain less than half of these, and the others have no known cause. This sample has some 94,000 clones in its table, and 70% to 90% of those were observed once. The top ten clones comprise around 2.7% of the sample. Sequenced here: peripheral blood, sampled on day 0 of AZD1222 vaccination. Receptors originate from an adult in good health.

The rearrangement joins TRBV9 to TRBJ1-3; D is unclear. With 2 bases removed from V and 0 bases from J, the gap between germline ends came to 15 bases. The CDR3 has 17 amino acids. Per germline, CDR1 SGDLS and CDR2 YYNGEE. The CDR3 reads CASSVPKDSSSGNTIYF. The CDR3, as DNA: TGTGCCAGCAGCGTCCCCAAGGACTCCTCCTCTGGAAACACCATATATTTT.

The chain uses TRBV5-1 and TRBJ1-2, with a tentative D call TRBD1 (5 bases). The V end was cut by 4 bases, the J end by 3 bases, with 10 bases between. In germline, CDR1 is SGHRS, CDR2 YFSETQ. The CDR3 has 13 amino acids. The CDR3 region is CASSARGDYGYTF. In nucleotides, the CDR3 is TGCGCCAGCAGCGCACGGGGGGACTATGGCTACACCTTC.

J is TRBJ2-1 and V is TRBV2; D remains ambiguous. Germline CDR1 reads SNHLY; CDR2 reads FYNNEI. This CDR3 has 12 amino acids. The germline V and J ends were trimmed by 3 bases and 8 bases, with 8 bases remaining between them. Here the CDR3 reads CASSEAEDEQFF. DNA for the CDR3: TGTGCCAGCAGTGAGGCAGAGGATGAGCAGTTCTTC.

This clone showed up just a few times. The V and J genes are TRBV30 and TRBJ2-5, with D maybe TRBD2 (6 bases). Trimming pared 2 bases from V and 5 bases from J, leaving 12 bases between. CDR3 length: 13 residues. CDR1 is GTSNPN and CDR2 is SVGIG in the germline V gene (reference sequence). CDR3 amino acids: CAWSRRRGETQYF. As DNA, the CDR3 is TGTGCCTGGAGTCGGAGGAGGGGTGAGACCCAGTACTTC.

J is TRBJ2-5 and V is TRBV5-8, with D maybe TRBD2 (5 bases). Germline V gene data show CDR1 as SGHTS and CDR2 as YDEGEE. This CDR3 contains 13 residues. The V end was cut by 1 base, the J end by 3 bases, with 7 bases between. The CDR3 loop is CASSLTGKETQYF. Written as DNA, the CDR3 is TGTGCCAGCAGCTTGACCGGGAAAGAGACCCAGTACTTC.

CDR3 residues: CASSLSQNEQFF. The CDR3 DNA sequence: TGTGCCAGCAGTTTATCGCAGAATGAGCAGTTCTTC. The gene calls are TRBV27 and TRBJ2-1, with D unresolved. Germline V lookup: CDR1 MNHEY, CDR2 SMNVEV (reference sequence). The CDR3 sequence is 12 residues long. Between the trimmed V and J ends, which lost 0 bases and 7 bases, there was a span of 4 bases.

The chain has TRBV7-2 and TRBJ1-6, with a tentative D call TRBD1 (5 bases). The CDR3 has 16 amino acids. CDR1 is SGHTA, CDR2 FQGNSA, per germline. V dropped 5 bases and J dropped 13 bases, with 24 bases sitting between them. CDR3: CASSQGRATGVNPLHF. In DNA, the CDR3 is TGTGCCAGCAGCCAGGGACGGGCGACTGGGGTAAACCCCCTCCACTTT. Drawing the rest from reference TRBV7-2 and TRBJ1-6, the complete variable domain is GAGVSQSPSNKVTEKGKDVELRCDPISGHTALYWYRQSLGQGLEFLIYFQGNSAPDKSGLPSDRFSAERTGGSVSTLTIQRTQQEDSAVYLCASSQGRATGVNPLHFGNGTRLTVT.

V and J are TRBV15 and TRBJ1-2; unclear D gene. CDR3 size: 13 residues. Trimming took off 1 base at V and 2 bases at J, with 5 bases between the two ends. Germline V CDR1 and CDR2: LNHNV, YYDKDF (reference sequence). CDR3 region: CATSRAGNYGYTF. CDR3 nucleotide sequence: TGTGCCACCAGCAGAGCCGGGAACTATGGCTACACCTTC.

Note on this clone: This same CDR3 is encoded by further DNA sequences in the sample. The chain has TRBV4-2 and TRBJ2-2; D may correspond to TRBD1 or TRBD2 (5 bases each). CDR1 and CDR2 from the germline V gene are LGHNA and YNFKEQ. This CDR3 is 17 amino acids long. V was clipped by 3 bases and J by 4 bases, with 18 bases between them. CDR3 region: CASSQDLGQGRTGELFF. The CDR3 region has the DNA TGTGCCAGCAGCCAGGACCTCGGGCAGGGACGCACCGGGGAGCTGTTTTTT.

The CDR3 DNA follows: TGTGCCACCAGTGATTCGGCACAGCCTTACGAGCAGTACTTC. Encoded protein: CATSDSAQPYEQYF. This chain uses TRBV24-1 with TRBJ2-7, with D unresolved. Germline CDR1 is KGHDR and CDR2 is SFDVKD. The CDR3 is 14 amino acids. Between the trimmed V and J ends, which lost 2 bases and 4 bases, there was a span of 11 bases.

This rearrangement joins TRBV5-1 to TRBJ1-2; no firm D call. In germline, CDR1 is SGHRS, CDR2 YFSETQ. V was clipped by 0 bases and J by 0 bases, with 6 bases between them. The CDR3 is made up of 14 amino acids. CDR3 sequence: CASSLARANYGYTF. The CDR3 nucleotides are TGCGCCAGCAGCTTGGCCCGAGCTAACTATGGCTACACCTTC.

J is TRBJ1-6 and V is TRBV5-6; perhaps TRBD1 as D (5 bases). Looked up from germline, CDR1 is SGHDT and CDR2 is YYEEEE. CDR3 length: 14 residues. With 4 bases removed from V and 7 bases from J, the gap between germline ends came to 12 bases. Here the CDR3 DNA reads TGTGCCAGCAGCAGAATTGGGGGGAATTCACCCCTCCACTTT. It specifies CASSRIGGNSPLHF. Based on the CDR3 plus reference TRBV5-6 and TRBJ1-6, the full variable domain is DAGVTQSPTHLIKTRGQQVTLRCSPKSGHDTVSWYQQALGQGPQFIFQYYEEEERQRGNFPDRFSGHQFPNYSSELNVNALLLGDSALYLCASSRIGGNSPLHFGNGTRLTVT.

The chain links TRBV27 to TRBJ2-7; no firm D call. Germline CDR1 and CDR2: MNHEY and SMNVEV (reference sequence). The germline V and J ends were trimmed by 5 bases and 2 bases, with 13 bases remaining between them. This CDR3 is 14 amino acids long. The CDR3 region has the DNA TGTGCCAGCAGTCTCCCTACACGGCCCTACGAGCAGTACGTC. As protein: CASSLPTRPYEQYV.

This clone was seen only a few times. This sequence joins TRBV25-1 and TRBJ1-2; D not certain. V was cut by 3 bases and J by 8 bases, with 10 bases left in between. Germline values: CDR1 MGHDK, CDR2 SYGVNS. This CDR3 comprises 12 residues. DNA for the CDR3: TGTGCCAGCAGTGAGGTTAGCGGAGGCTACACCTTC. Protein sequence: CASSEVSGGYTF.

This sequence joins TRBV7-3 and TRBJ2-1; TRBD2 aligns across 10 bases. Germline-derived CDR1 and CDR2 are SGHTA and FQGTGA. The CDR3 contains 16 residues. Trimming removed 5 bases from V and 4 bases from J; junction bases left unmatched: 8. The CDR3 sequence is CASSPHSGRVYNEQFF. In DNA, the CDR3 is TGTGCCAGCAGCCCCCACAGCGGGAGGGTATACAATGAGCAGTTCTTC.

V and J are TRBV5-6 and TRBJ1-2; TRBD1 might be the D (5 bases). V was clipped by 0 bases and J by 4 bases, with 10 bases between them. Germline V lookup: CDR1 SGHDT, CDR2 YYEEEE. The CDR3 loop spans 14 amino acids. In DNA form, the CDR3 reads TGTGCCAGCAGCTTGGGCGGGACTCGCTATGGCTACACCTTC. Its translation is CASSLGGTRYGYTF. The complete variable domain, with remaining parts taken from reference TRBV5-6 and TRBJ1-2, reads DAGVTQSPTHLIKTRGQQVTLRCSPKSGHDTVSWYQQALGQGPQFIFQYYEEEERQRGNFPDRFSGHQFPNYSSELNVNALLLGDSALYLCASSLGGTRYGYTFGSGTRLTVV.

The V call is TRBV6-5, the J call TRBJ2-3, with TRBD2 identical over 7 bases. Trimming took 0 bases from V and 5 from J; bases not matched to a gene: 2. Germline V gene data show CDR1 as MNHEY and CDR2 as SVGAGI. CDR3 length equals 14 residues. CDR3 DNA sequence: TGTGCCAGCAGTTACTCGGCGGGAGTAGATACGCAGTATTTT. This gives the protein CASSYSAGVDTQYF.

The rearrangement joins TRBV2 to TRBJ2-7; 7 nucleotides align to TRBD1. Trimming took 5 bases from V and 7 from J; bases not matched to a gene: 2. The germline V gene encodes CDR1 SNHLY and CDR2 FYNNEI. The CDR3 spans 11 residues. CDR3 region: CASSLTGEQYF. In DNA form, the CDR3 reads TGTGCCAGCAGTCTGACAGGGGAGCAGTACTTC. Using reference TRBV2 and TRBJ2-7 for the parts outside the CDR3, the full variable domain is EPEVTQTPSHQVTQMGQEVILRCVPISNHLYFYWYRQILGQKVEFLVSFYNNEISEKSEIFDDQFSVERPDGSNFTLKIRSTKLEDSAMYFCASSLTGEQYFGPGTRLTVT.

The rearrangement uses TRBV2 and TRBJ2-5; tentative D call: TRBD2 (6 bases). V lost 8 bases to trimming and J lost 4 bases, with 11 bases between them. Germline CDR1 SNHLY, CDR2 FYNNEI. The CDR3 is 12 amino acids. CDR3: CASGTQGETQYF. DNA for the CDR3: TGTGCCAGCGGGACTCAGGGAGAGACCCAGTACTTC.

This chain connects TRBV13 to TRBJ1-3; TRBD1 matches at 8 bases. Germline CDR1 PRHDT, CDR2 FYEKMQ (reference sequence). The length of the CDR3 is 16 residues. V was pared by 4 bases and J by 0 bases, with 5 bases of the junction left unmatched. CDR3 region: CASSSRDRGSGNTIYF. CDR3 bases: TGTGCCAGCAGCTCGAGAGACAGGGGCTCTGGAAACACCATATATTTT.

This clone was observed a handful of times. The chain couples TRBV5-6 to TRBJ1-5; D not certain. Trimming took off 0 bases at V and 7 bases at J, with 8 bases between the two ends. Germline V gene sequence: CDR1 SGHDT, CDR2 YYEEEE. CDR3 size: 13 residues. CDR3 nucleotide sequence: TGTGCCAGCAGCTTGGGTCCGGGCCAGCCCCAGCATTTT. It encodes CASSLGPGQPQHF.

This chain uses TRBV30 with TRBJ1-3, with D uncertain. Per the germline V gene, CDR1 is GTSNPN and CDR2 is SVGIG (reference sequence). The CDR3 is made up of 14 amino acids. V shed 4 bases and J shed 4 bases, with 14 bases lying between them. In DNA, the CDR3 is TGTGCCTGGAACGGACTACCCATGGGAAACACCATATATTTT. Residues: CAWNGLPMGNTIYF.

The J gene is TRBJ1-1, the V gene TRBV6-4; no clear D. Trimming took off 2 bases at V and 0 bases at J, with 4 bases between the two ends. The CDR3 runs to 13 residues. Per the germline V gene, CDR1 is MRHNA and CDR2 is SNTAGT. CDR3 amino acids: CASSDRMNTEAFF. The DNA of the CDR3 is TGTGCCAGCAGTGACAGGATGAACACTGAAGCTTTCTTT.

V is TRBV27 and J is TRBJ1-1, with D uncertain. V was pared by 5 bases and J by 2 bases, with 12 bases between. This CDR3 contains 14 residues. In germline, CDR1 is MNHEY, CDR2 SMNVEV (reference sequence). CDR3 DNA sequence: TGTGCCAGCAGTCTACAACCAACTAACACTGAAGCTTTCTTT. It translates to CASSLQPTNTEAFF.

The chain couples TRBV7-9 to TRBJ2-2; 11 bases are shared with TRBD2. The V segment lost 8 bases and the J segment 0 bases; nucleotides outside the gene matches: 8. In germline, CDR1 is SEHNR, CDR2 FQNEAQ (reference sequence). The CDR3 is 17 residues long. This chain's CDR3 is CASPPGLAATNTGELFF. CDR3 sequence (DNA): TGTGCCAGCCCCCCGGGACTAGCGGCGACGAACACCGGGGAGCTGTTTTTT.

The chain uses TRBV5-4 and TRBJ1-6; 7 bases match TRBD1. Germline values: CDR1 SGHNT, CDR2 YYREEE (reference sequence). This CDR3 has 15 amino acids. V was pared by 1 base and J by 9 bases, with 7 bases of the junction left unmatched. For the CDR3, the DNA is TGTGCCAGCAGCTTGCCCGGACAGGCGGGTTCACCCCTCCACTTT. Protein: CASSLPGQAGSPLHF.

The genes are TRBV3-1 (or the pseudogene TRBV3-2) and TRBJ1-5, with TRBD1 matching 7 bases. Unmatched junction bases numbered 2, after V lost 1 base and J lost 5 bases. Per the germline V gene, CDR1 is LGHDT and CDR2 is YNNKEL (reference sequence). CDR3 size: 14 residues. Here the CDR3 DNA reads TGTGCCAGCAGCCAAGCAGGGGGAGATCAGCCCCAGCATTTT. It is translated as CASSQAGGDQPQHF.

A few counts support this clone. The chain couples TRBV6-6 to TRBJ1-3; D call uncertain. The CDR3 runs 14 residues. Germline CDR1 MNHNY, CDR2 SVGAGI (reference sequence). Trimming took 8 bases from V and 1 from J, leaving 12 bases between them. Here the CDR3 reads CASSSDFSGNTIYF. In nucleotides, the CDR3 is TGTGCCAGCTCCTCTGACTTTTCTGGAAACACCATATATTTT.

The chain carries TRBV12-3 or TRBV12-4 and TRBJ1-1; D unresolved. There are 13 residues in the CDR3. Deletions cut 3 bases from V and 3 bases from J, with 8 bases between. In DNA form, the CDR3 reads TGTGCCAGCAGTTTGGCGGCGGACACTGAAGCTTTCTTT. It codes for CASSLAADTEAFF.

This chain's CDR3 is CASTGTGGTEAFF. CDR3 in DNA: TGTGCCAGCACCGGAACAGGGGGCACTGAAGCTTTCTTT. The chain has TRBV12-3 or TRBV12-4 and TRBJ1-1; 8 bases are a match to TRBD1. The CDR3 extends over 13 amino acids. Trimming took 7 bases from V and 4 from J; bases not matched to a gene: 5.

The J gene is TRBJ1-5, the V gene TRBV27, with D perhaps matching TRBD1 (5 bases). V was pared by 3 bases and J by 2 bases, with 8 bases between. Germline CDR1 is MNHEY and CDR2 is SMNVEV (reference sequence). This CDR3 contains 14 residues. The CDR3 nucleotides read TGTGCCAGCAGTTTCAGGGAAGGCAATCAGCCCCAGCATTTT. Amino acids: CASSFREGNQPQHF.

The chain combines TRBV7-3 with TRBJ2-5; D unclear. Trimming cost V 0 bases and J 4 bases, with 9 bases left between them. Per the germline V gene, CDR1 is SGHTA and CDR2 is FQGTGA. The CDR3 length is 14 residues. Here the CDR3 DNA reads TGTGCCAGCAGCTTAACGGAAGCCTCAGAGACCCAGTACTTC. Residues: CASSLTEASETQYF.